The 7 T cell receptor beta chains reported below all come from one sample, sequenced in a study of cytotoxic CD8 clonotypes in ibrutinib-treated CLL. Clones were sequenced by immunoSEQ multiplex PCR, and TCRdb holds only the in-frame ones, with some missing. Of some 140,000 clones in the sample, more than 85% are singletons; the top ten hold 10% to 11%. This sample comprised PBMCs, obtained after 12 months of ibrutinib treatment. The source is a human donor with chronic lymphocytic leukemia.

The chain has TRBV7-3 and TRBJ2-5; tentative D call: TRBD1 (5 bases). The V and J ends lost 5 bases and 7 bases respectively, with 14 bases between them. CDR1 SGHTA and CDR2 FQGTGA come from the germline V gene. The CDR3 consists of 13 residues. CDR3 residues: CASSPGSTGTQYF. The CDR3, as DNA: TGTGCCAGCAGCCCCGGCTCTACAGGGACCCAGTACTTC.

The chain is built from TRBV5-1 and TRBJ2-3; D not certain. Per germline, CDR1 SGHRS and CDR2 YFSETQ. This CDR3 contains 12 residues. V was cut by 2 bases and J by 5 bases, with 6 bases left in between. The DNA for the CDR3 is TGCGCCAGCAGCTTTGACGGAGATACGCAGTATTTT. Translating gives CASSFDGDTQYF.

This clone was counted only a few times. This chain connects TRBV7-9 to TRBJ2-7; 7 nucleotides match TRBD2. Germline lookup yields CDR1 SEHNR and CDR2 FQNEAQ (reference sequence). The CDR3 consists of 12 residues. The ends lost 8 bases at V and 3 bases at J; junction bases unmatched: 4. The CDR3 protein is CASQLANYEQYF. CDR3 in DNA: TGTGCCAGCCAACTAGCGAACTACGAGCAGTACTTC.

The rearrangement joins TRBV9 to TRBJ2-7, with 8 bases that match TRBD2. The CDR3 extends over 15 amino acids. The germline gives CDR1 SGDLS, CDR2 YYNGEE. V lost 0 bases and J lost 5; bases outside the gene matches: 7. CDR3 residues: CASSVGVSGKNEQYF. CDR3 nucleotides: TGTGCCAGCAGCGTAGGAGTTAGCGGGAAGAACGAGCAGTACTTC.

The chain combines TRBV9 with TRBJ1-1, with D hard to call. The CDR3 runs to 15 residues. CDR1 is SGDLS, CDR2 YYNGEE, per germline. The V gene lost 4 bases and the J gene lost 1 base, with 14 bases spanning the gap. The DNA of the CDR3 is TGTGCCAGCAGCCCATACAACGACGGGAACACTGAAGCTTTCTTT. This codes for CASSPYNDGNTEAFF.

The chain couples TRBV9 to TRBJ2-5, with D possibly matching TRBD1 (6 bases). The CDR3 is made up of 13 amino acids. V shed 4 bases and J shed 5 bases, with 12 bases lying between them. CDR1 is SGDLS and CDR2 is YYNGEE in the germline V gene. CDR3 nucleotides: TGTGCCAGCAGCTCTTCAGGGGAGGAGACCCAGTACTTC. This translates into CASSSSGEETQYF.

The V gene is TRBV9, the J gene TRBJ1-1, with TRBD1 matching 9 bases. CDR3 length equals 16 residues. From germline, CDR1 is SGDLS and CDR2 YYNGEE. The V gene end was trimmed by 4 bases and the J gene end by 0 bases; junction bases not matched to a gene: 7. The CDR3 DNA is TGTGCCAGCAGCCCTCGGACAGGGGACCTGAACACTGAAGCTTTCTTT. Amino acids: CASSPRTGDLNTEAFF.